The present T cell receptor beta chain was sequenced within a study of T cells in Graves' hyperthyroidism and ophthalmopathy. Study outcomes and limitations: The authors' 13 V-J model separated ophthalmopathy from stable hyperthyroidism.

A word on this clonotype: The antigen remains unidentified.

The patients, who ranged from 18 to 65 in age, presented with newly diagnosed hyperthyroidism lasting under 2 months. Patients having uncontrolled infection, another autoimmune disease, pregnancy or lactation were not included. Diagnostic assessment was based on clinical symptoms, serum thyroxine and TRAb, thyroid ultrasound and orbital computed tomography. Germline-derived CDR1 and CDR2 are KGHDR and SFDVKD. This CDR3 comprises 14 residues. Losses at the gene ends were 4 bases for V and 5 bases for J; bases not matched to a gene: 3. Authors of the study amplified TCR beta CDR3 regions from RNA transcripts. HTBI primers were the set used in a first-round RT-PCR of the TCR CDR3. Using its own MiXCR run on the multiplex PCR reads, TCRdb lists one record per CDR3 protein. The data hold about 710,000 distinct CDR3 sequences, with about 17% observed a single time.

The source material was blood. The V and J genes are TRBV24-1 and TRBJ1-4, with 7 nucleotides matching TRBD1. The clonotype was recovered from a man aged 18 to 35 with Graves' hyperthyroidism. CDR3 bases: TGTGCCACCAGTGACTCGGGACAGAATGAAAAACTGTTTTTT. This codes for CATSDSGQNEKLFF.